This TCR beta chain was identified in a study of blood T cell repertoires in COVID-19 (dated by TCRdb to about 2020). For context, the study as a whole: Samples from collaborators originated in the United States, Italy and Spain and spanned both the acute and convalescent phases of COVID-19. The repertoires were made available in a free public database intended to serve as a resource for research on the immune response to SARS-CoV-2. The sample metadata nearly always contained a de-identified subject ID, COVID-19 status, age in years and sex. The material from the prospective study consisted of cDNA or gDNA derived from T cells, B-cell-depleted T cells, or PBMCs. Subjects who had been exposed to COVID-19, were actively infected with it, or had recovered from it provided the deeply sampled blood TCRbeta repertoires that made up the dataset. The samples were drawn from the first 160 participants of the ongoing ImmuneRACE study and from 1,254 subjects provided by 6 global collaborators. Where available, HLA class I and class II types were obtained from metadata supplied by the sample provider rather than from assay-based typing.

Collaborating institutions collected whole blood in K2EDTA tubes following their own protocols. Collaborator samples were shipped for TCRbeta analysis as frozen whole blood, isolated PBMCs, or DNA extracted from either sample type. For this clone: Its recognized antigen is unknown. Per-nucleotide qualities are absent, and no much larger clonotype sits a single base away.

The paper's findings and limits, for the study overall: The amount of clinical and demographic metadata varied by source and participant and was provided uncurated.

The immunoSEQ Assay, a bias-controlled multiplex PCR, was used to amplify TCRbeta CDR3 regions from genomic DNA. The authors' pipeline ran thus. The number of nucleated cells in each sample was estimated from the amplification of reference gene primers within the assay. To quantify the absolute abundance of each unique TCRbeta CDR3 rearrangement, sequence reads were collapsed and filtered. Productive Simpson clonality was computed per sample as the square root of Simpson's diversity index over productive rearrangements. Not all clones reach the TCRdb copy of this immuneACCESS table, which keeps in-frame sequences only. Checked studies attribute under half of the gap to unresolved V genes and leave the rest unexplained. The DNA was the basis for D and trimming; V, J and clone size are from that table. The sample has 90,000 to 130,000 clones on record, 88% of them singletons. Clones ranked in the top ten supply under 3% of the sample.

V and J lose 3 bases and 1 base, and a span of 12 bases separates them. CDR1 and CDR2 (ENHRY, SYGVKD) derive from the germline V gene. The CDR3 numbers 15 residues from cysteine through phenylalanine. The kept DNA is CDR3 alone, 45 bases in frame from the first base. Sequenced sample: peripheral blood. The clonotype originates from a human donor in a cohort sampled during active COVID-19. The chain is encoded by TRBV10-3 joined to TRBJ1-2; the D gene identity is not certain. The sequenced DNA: TGTGCCATCAGTGAAGCGGGAGGGCATAACTATGGCTACACCTTC. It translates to CAISEAGGHNYGYTF.